This TCR beta chain is drawn from a study of cytomegalovirus exposure and HLA in healthy donors. For the study at large: Of over 300 genotyped donors, about 81% clustered with self-reported Caucasian donors.

General study findings and limits: With DRB1 most and HLA-C fewest, TCR association rates differed between HLA loci in a later analysis.

The CDR3 length is 16 residues. Trimming cost V 0 bases and J 0 bases, with 9 bases left between them. Germline V gene sequence: CDR1 LNHNV, CDR2 YYDKDF (reference sequence). The PCR contained 60 Vbeta and 13 Jbeta primers. This table comes from immunoSEQ multiplex PCR, and its TCRdb copy is limited to in-frame clones, with some not included. The sample comprises about 140,000 clones, almost 85% of which are singletons, and around 2% rests with the top ten. Details on this clone: Its target is not known.

The J gene is TRBJ2-1, the V gene TRBV15, with D tentatively TRBD2 (6 bases). What was sequenced was PBMCs. This TCR was recovered from a woman aged 40 to 55 in good health and CMV-seronegative. CDR3: CATSRDIGGSYNEQFF. The CDR3 nucleotides read TGTGCCACCAGCAGAGATATCGGGGGCTCCTACAATGAGCAGTTCTTC.